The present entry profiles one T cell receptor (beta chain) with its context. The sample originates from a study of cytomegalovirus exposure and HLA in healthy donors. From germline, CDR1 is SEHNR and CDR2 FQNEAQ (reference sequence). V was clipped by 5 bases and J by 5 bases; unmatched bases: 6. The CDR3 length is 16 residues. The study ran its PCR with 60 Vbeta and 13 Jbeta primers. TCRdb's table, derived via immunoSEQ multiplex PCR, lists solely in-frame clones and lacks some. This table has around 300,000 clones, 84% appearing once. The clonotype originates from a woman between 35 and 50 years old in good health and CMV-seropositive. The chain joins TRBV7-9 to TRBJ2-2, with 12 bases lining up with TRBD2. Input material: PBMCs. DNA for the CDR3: TGTGCCAGCAGCCAGACTAGCGGGGGAAATACCGGGGAGCTGTTTTTT. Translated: CASSQTSGGNTGELFF. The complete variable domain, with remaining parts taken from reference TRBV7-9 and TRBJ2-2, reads DTGVSQNPRHKITKRGQNVTFRCDPISEHNRLYWYRQTLGQGPEFLTYFQNEAQLEKSRLLSDRFSAERPKGSFSTLEIQRTEQGDSAMYLCASSQTSGGNTGELFFGEGSRLTVL.